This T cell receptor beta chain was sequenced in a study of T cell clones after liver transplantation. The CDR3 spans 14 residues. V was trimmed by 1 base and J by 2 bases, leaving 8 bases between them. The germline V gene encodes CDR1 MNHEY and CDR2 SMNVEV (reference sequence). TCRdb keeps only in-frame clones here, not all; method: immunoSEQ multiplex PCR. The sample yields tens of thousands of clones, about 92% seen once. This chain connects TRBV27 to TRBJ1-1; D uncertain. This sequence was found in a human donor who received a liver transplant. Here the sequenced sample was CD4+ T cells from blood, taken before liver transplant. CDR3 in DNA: TGTGCCAGCAGTTTATACGGGATTAACACTGAAGCTTTCTTT. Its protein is CASSLYGINTEAFF.